This TCR beta chain was observed in a study of cytomegalovirus exposure and HLA in healthy donors. In its sample, this clone was seen a few times. Its antigen is currently unknown. Findings of the study overall: A later analysis reported that several of the most significant clusters appeared to be linked to common viral pathogens, among them Epstein-Barr virus. A later analysis revealed that TCR association rates differed between HLA loci, peaking at DRB1 and bottoming out at HLA-C. Among CMV-associated TCR beta chains, most appeared HLA-restricted in a later analysis.

A multiplex PCR was run with 60 Vbeta primers and 13 Jbeta primers. Clones were read by immunoSEQ multiplex PCR, and TCRdb kept only the in-frame ones, dropping some. Altogether about 200,000 clones are present, 75% to 85% being singletons, with the ten largest covering approximately 1.5%. The CDR3 spans 15 residues. J lost 7 bases, V lost 5 bases, and 10 bases had no gene match. CDR1 and CDR2 (germline): MNHEY, SVGAGI. The source of this sequence is a girl aged 10 to 17 in good health and CMV-seropositive. The sample comprised PBMCs. The gene calls are TRBV6-5 and TRBJ1-2; 10 bases agree with TRBD1. The chain's CDR3 is CASSATPGQGSGYTF. CDR3 nucleotide sequence: TGTGCCAGCAGTGCGACGCCGGGACAGGGGTCTGGCTACACCTTC.